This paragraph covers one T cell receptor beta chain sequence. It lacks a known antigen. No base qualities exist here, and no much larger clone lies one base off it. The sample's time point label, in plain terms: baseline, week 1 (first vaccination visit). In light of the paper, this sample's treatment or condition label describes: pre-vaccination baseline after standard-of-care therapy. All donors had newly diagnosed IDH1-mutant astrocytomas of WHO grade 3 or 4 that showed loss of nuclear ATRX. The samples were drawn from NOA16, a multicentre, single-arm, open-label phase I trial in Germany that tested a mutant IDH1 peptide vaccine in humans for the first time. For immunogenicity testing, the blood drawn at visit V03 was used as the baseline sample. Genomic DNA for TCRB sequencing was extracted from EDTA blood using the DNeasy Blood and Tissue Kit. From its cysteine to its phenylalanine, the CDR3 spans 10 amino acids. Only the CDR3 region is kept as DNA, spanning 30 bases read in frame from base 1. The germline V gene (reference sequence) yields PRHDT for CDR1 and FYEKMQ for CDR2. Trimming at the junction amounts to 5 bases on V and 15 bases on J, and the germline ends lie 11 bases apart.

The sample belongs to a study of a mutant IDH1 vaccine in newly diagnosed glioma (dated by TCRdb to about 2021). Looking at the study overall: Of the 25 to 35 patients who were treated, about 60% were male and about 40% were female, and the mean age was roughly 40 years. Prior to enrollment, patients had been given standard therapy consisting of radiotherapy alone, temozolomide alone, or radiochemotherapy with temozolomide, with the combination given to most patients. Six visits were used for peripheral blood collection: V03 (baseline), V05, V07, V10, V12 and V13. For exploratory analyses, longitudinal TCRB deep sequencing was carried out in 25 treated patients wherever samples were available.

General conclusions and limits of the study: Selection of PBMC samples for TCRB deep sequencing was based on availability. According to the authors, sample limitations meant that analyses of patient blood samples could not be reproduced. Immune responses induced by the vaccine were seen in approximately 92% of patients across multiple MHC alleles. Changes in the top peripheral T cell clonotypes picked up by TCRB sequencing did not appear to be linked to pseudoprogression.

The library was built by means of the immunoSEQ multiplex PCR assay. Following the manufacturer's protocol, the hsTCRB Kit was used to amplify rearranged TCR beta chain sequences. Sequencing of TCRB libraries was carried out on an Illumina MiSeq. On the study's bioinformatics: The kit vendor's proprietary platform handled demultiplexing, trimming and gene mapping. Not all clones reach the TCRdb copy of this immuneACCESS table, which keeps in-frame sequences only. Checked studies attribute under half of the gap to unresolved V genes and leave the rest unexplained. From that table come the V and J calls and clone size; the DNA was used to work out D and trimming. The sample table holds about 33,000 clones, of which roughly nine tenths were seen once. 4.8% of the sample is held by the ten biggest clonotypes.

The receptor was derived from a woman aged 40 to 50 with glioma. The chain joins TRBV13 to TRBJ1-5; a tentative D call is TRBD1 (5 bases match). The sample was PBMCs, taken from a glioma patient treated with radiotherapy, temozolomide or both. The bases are TGTGCCAGCAGCAACAGGAGCGGGCATTTT. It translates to CASSNRSGHF.